This T cell receptor beta chain was identified during a study of cytomegalovirus exposure and HLA in healthy donors. The wider study: A subsequent analysis reported that the roughly 120 validation repertoires were produced on the same platform that had also been used for the roughly 700 first-cohort repertoires.

The method was immunoSEQ multiplex PCR; TCRdb's version includes in-frame clones alone and lacks a portion of them. This sample carries 150,000 to 200,000 clones, roughly 89% of them seen once, and the ten largest clones take about 9.3%. Findings and limits, study-wide: A classifier reportedly called cytomegalovirus status with high sensitivity and specificity. The authors listed approximately 150 TCR beta chains as cytomegalovirus-associated. There were some public TCRs occurring in many donors, but most TCR sequences were rare.

Worth noting for this clone: Its antigen is undetermined.

The germline CDR1 and CDR2 sequences are SNHLY and FYNNEI. The ends were cut back, 2 bases at V and 9 bases at J, with 17 bases in the middle. The CDR3 extends over 15 amino acids. The sample comprised PBMCs. The receptor was derived from a woman between 18 and 29 years old in good health and CMV-seropositive. The chain couples TRBV2 to TRBJ2-1; a weak D match, TRBD1 (5 bases). For the CDR3, the DNA is TGTGCCAGCAGTGAAAGGCTCCAGGGCAAGGGTGAGCAGTTCTTC. Protein product: CASSERLQGKGEQFF.